The 20 T cell receptor beta chains below were found in one sample sequenced in a study of patients and donors after allogeneic stem cell transplantation. Each CDR3 protein is one row after TCRdb ran MiXCR on the RT-PCR reads. The sample comprises approximately 220,000 distinct CDR3 sequences, 35% to 45% of which are singletons, and about 9.9% rests with the top ten. The material sequenced was blood, either unsorted or a sorted T cell fraction (not recorded which). The receptors originated from a human donor who was either an allogeneic HSCT recipient or a stem cell or donor lymphocyte infusion donor (not recorded which). It is not recorded whose cells these are; they may come from a transplant donor.

J is TRBJ2-4 and V is TRBV5-1, with a tentative D call TRBD1 (6 bases). V was shortened by 6 bases and J by 5 bases, with 12 bases between the two germline ends. The germline V gene encodes CDR1 SGHRS and CDR2 YFSETQ. CDR3 length: 13 amino acids. CDR3 residues: CASMKTGQNIQYF. CDR3 coding DNA: TGCGCCAGCATGAAGACAGGCCAAAACATTCAGTACTTC.

The genes are TRBV5-1 and TRBJ2-5, with D perhaps matching TRBD1 or TRBD2 (5 bases each). This CDR3 comprises 16 residues. Per germline, CDR1 SGHRS and CDR2 YFSETQ. Trimming took off 4 bases at V and 1 base at J, with 17 bases between the two ends. CDR3 DNA sequence: TGCGCCAGCAGCCTGGGGGTTTGGACGATCCAAGAGACCCAGTACTTC. This encodes CASSLGVWTIQETQYF.

This clonotype was seen a few times. The chain is built from TRBV7-2 and TRBJ2-1, with no clear D. From germline, CDR1 is SGHTA and CDR2 FQGNSA. Trimming removed 1 base from V and 7 bases from J, with 8 bases in between. CDR3 length equals 13 residues. CDR3 residues: CASSLVAGNEQFF. The CDR3 nucleotides are TGTGCCAGCAGCTTAGTTGCAGGAAATGAGCAGTTCTTC.

This clonotype has only one observation. The chain links TRBV10-3 to TRBJ2-3; D unclear. The CDR3 is 12 residues long. Germline V CDR1 and CDR2: ENHRY, SYGVKD. The V end was cut by 10 bases, the J end by 4 bases, with 12 bases between. The CDR3 sequence is CASHGGSDTQYF. For the CDR3, the DNA is TGTGCCAGCCACGGTGGGTCAGATACGCAGTATTTT.

CDR3 residues: CASSYSRDRPGNTEAFF. The DNA of the CDR3 is TGTGCCAGCAGTTACTCGAGGGACCGCCCTGGGAACACTGAAGCTTTCTTT. The chain is built from TRBV6-5 and TRBJ1-1, with D possibly matching TRBD1 (5 bases). V lost 0 bases, J lost 1 base, and 15 bases lay in between. The V gene's germline CDR1 is MNHEY and CDR2 SVGAGI. The CDR3 is 17 amino acids.

The V gene is TRBV4-1, the J gene TRBJ2-1, with D possibly matching TRBD1 (7 bases). The germline gives CDR1 MGHRA, CDR2 YSYEKL. This CDR3 region has 16 residues. V lost 3 bases and J lost 5, with 17 bases in between. The CDR3 nucleotides read TGCGCCAGCAGCCAGGAGGAGGGGGCGCCGGACAATGAGCAGTTCTTC. Amino acids: CASSQEEGAPDNEQFF.

This clonotype turned up a few times. The CDR3 coding sequence is TGTGCCATCAGTGAGTCAGCGGGGGGTAATACGCAGTATTTT. Protein sequence: CAISESAGGNTQYF. The chain employs TRBV10-3 and TRBJ2-3; 9 nucleotides agree with TRBD2. V lost 0 bases to trimming and J lost 7 bases; unmatched junction nucleotides: 2. The CDR3 length is 14 residues. CDR1 is ENHRY and CDR2 is SYGVKD in the germline V gene.

This clonotype was found once. V gene TRBV29-1 combines with J gene TRBJ2-7; 11 bases are a match to TRBD1. The CDR3 runs to 16 residues. The germline V gene encodes CDR1 SQVTM and CDR2 ANQGSEA. J gave up 5 bases and V 7 bases, and 16 bases lay outside the gene matches. In DNA form, the CDR3 reads TGCAGCGCCGTAATAACCCGACGGACAGGGGGCAACGAGCAGTACTTC. This gives the protein CSAVITRRTGGNEQYF.

V is TRBV7-3 and J is TRBJ2-1, with 12 bases fitting TRBD2. This CDR3 spans 15 amino acids. Germline CDR1 SGHTA, CDR2 FQGTGA. After removal of 2 bases from V and 9 bases from J, the junction contained 5 bases not matched to a gene. The CDR3 here is CASSLLAGGPIEQFF. In DNA form, the CDR3 reads TGTGCCAGCAGCTTACTAGCGGGGGGGCCCATTGAGCAGTTCTTC. The full variable domain, its missing parts supplied by reference TRBV7-3 and TRBJ2-1, is GAGVSQTPSNKVTEKGKYVELRCDPISGHTALYWYRQSLGQGPEFLIYFQGTGAADDSGLPNDRFFAVRPEGSVSTLKIQRTERGDSAVYLCASSLLAGGPIEQFFGPGTRLTVL.

This clonotype was counted only a few times. The J gene is TRBJ1-2, the V gene TRBV19; tentatively, D is TRBD1 (6 bases). This CDR3 is 13 amino acids long. V lost 10 bases to trimming and J lost 4 bases, with 16 bases between them. CDR1 is LNHDA and CDR2 is SQIVND in the germline V gene (reference sequence). Written as DNA, the CDR3 is TGTGCCACCCAGGGGCTGCGTACCTATGGCTACACCTTC. Translation: CATQGLRTYGYTF.

The V gene is TRBV12-3 or TRBV12-4, the J gene TRBJ1-5; D gene unclear. The length of the CDR3 is 12 residues. V lost 4 bases and J 5 bases, leaving 6 bases between the germline ends. Here the CDR3 DNA reads TGTGCCAGCAGTTATAGATATCAGCCCCAGCATTTT. Translated, it gives CASSYRYQPQHF.

The chain couples TRBV5-4 to TRBJ1-1; 8 bases are shared with TRBD1. CDR3 length: 14 amino acids. After removal of 3 bases from V and 5 bases from J, the junction contained 6 bases not matched to a gene. Germline values: CDR1 SGHNT, CDR2 YYREEE (reference sequence). The CDR3 spells CASSWITGGTEAFF. The DNA of the CDR3 is TGTGCCAGCAGCTGGATTACAGGGGGTACTGAAGCTTTCTTT.

V is TRBV20-1 and J is TRBJ2-7, with D possibly being TRBD1 (5 bases). Germline V lookup: CDR1 DFQATT, CDR2 SNEGSKA (reference sequence). V was cut by 1 base and J by 1 base, with 11 bases left in between. The CDR3 contains 14 residues. The CDR3 DNA is TGCAGTGCTAGAGCTCGACAGACATCCTACGAGCAGTACTTC. This gives the protein CSARARQTSYEQYF.

The chain is built from TRBV5-1 and TRBJ2-2; 7 positions agree with TRBD1. V gave up 4 bases and J gave up 5 bases; unmatched junction bases: 8. Germline values: CDR1 SGHRS, CDR2 YFSETQ. The CDR3 is made up of 15 amino acids. The CDR3 reads CASSIDRVGTGELFF. The CDR3 coding sequence is TGCGCCAGCAGCATAGACAGGGTGGGGACCGGGGAGCTGTTTTTT.

The gene calls are TRBV5-4 and TRBJ1-1, with D maybe TRBD1 (5 bases). With 2 bases removed from V and 0 bases from J, the gap between germline ends came to 11 bases. The CDR3 loop spans 15 amino acids. Germline loops: CDR1 SGHNT, CDR2 YYREEE (reference sequence). CDR3 DNA: TGTGCCAGCAGCTTTGGGGGTGCCATGAACACTGAAGCTTTCTTT. It yields the protein CASSFGGAMNTEAFF. Variable domain in full (rest from reference TRBV5-4 and TRBJ1-1): ETGVTQSPTHLIKTRGQQVTLRCSSQSGHNTVSWYQQALGQGPQFIFQYYREEENGRGNFPPRFSGLQFPNYSSELNVNALELDDSALYLCASSFGGAMNTEAFFGQGTRLTVV.

The chain links TRBV20-1 to TRBJ2-7, with unresolved D. Germline assignment: CDR1 DFQATT and CDR2 SNEGSKA (reference sequence). Trimming took off 3 bases at V and 6 bases at J, with 9 bases between the two ends. The CDR3 loop spans 11 amino acids. The CDR3 sequence: CSASAEIEQYF. CDR3 coding DNA: TGCAGTGCTAGTGCGGAGATCGAGCAGTACTTC.

The rearrangement uses TRBV12-3 or TRBV12-4 and TRBJ1-5; D not certain. Trimming stripped 6 bases from V and 7 bases from J, with 13 bases between. The CDR3 runs to 13 residues. CDR3 sequence (DNA): TGTGCCAGCAGACTCGACTCCCGCCAGCCCCAGCATTTT. Residues: CASRLDSRQPQHF.

This clonotype has just a few counts. This rearrangement joins TRBV12-3 or TRBV12-4 to TRBJ1-5; D call uncertain. Trimming pared 3 bases from V and 3 bases from J, leaving 12 bases between. The CDR3 contains 15 residues. The CDR3 sequence: CASSFPSGSNQPQHF. DNA of the CDR3: TGTGCCAGCAGTTTCCCTTCAGGTTCCAATCAGCCCCAGCATTTT.

The V call is TRBV11-2, the J call TRBJ2-1; 10 bases line up with TRBD1. Germline CDR1 SGHAT, CDR2 FQNNGV. This CDR3 is 14 amino acids long. V lost 4 bases and J lost 6; bases outside the gene matches: 3. This CDR3 reads CASSYRDRGNEQFF. The DNA of the CDR3 is TGTGCCAGCAGCTACCGGGACAGGGGCAATGAGCAGTTCTTC.

The V call is TRBV12-3 or TRBV12-4, the J call TRBJ2-1; TRBD1 or TRBD2 may be the D gene (5 bases each). This CDR3 spans 19 amino acids. Trimming removed 4 bases at V and 4 bases at J, with 26 bases between. CDR3 sequence reads: CASSSPGTLGIESYNEQFF. The CDR3 bases are TGTGCCAGCAGTTCCCCCGGGACGCTCGGAATTGAGTCTTACAATGAGCAGTTCTTC.